This is a list of T cell receptor beta chains from one sample in a study of cytomegalovirus exposure and HLA in healthy donors. The table came from immunoSEQ multiplex PCR; TCRdb's copy has only in-frame clones and leaves some out. The table has approximately 120,000 clones, 70% to 80% seen once. The sequencing input was PBMCs. Receptors originate from a man aged 25 to 40 in good health and CMV-seronegative. CDR3s include the opening cysteine and the closing phenylalanine or tryptophan. The D gene is left open where the match is weak. Not all rows give a size; the values are once, few, many and, for expanded clones, a class.

DNA: TGTGCCAGCAGTTTAATGGTAGGGGCAGGGAAAAACGAGCAGTACTTC
CDR3: CASSLMVGAGKNEQYF
size: -
J: TRBJ2-7
D: -
V: TRBV27

DNA: TGTGCCAGCAGGAGGACAGAGGGCGCGTCAAACGAGCAGTACTTC
CDR3: CASRRTEGASNEQYF
size: -
J: TRBJ2-7
D: -
V: TRBV28

DNA: TGTGCCAGCAGCTTAGGGGAAGAGGGGAGGATGGAGACCCAGTACTTC
CDR3: CASSLGEEGRMETQYF
size: once
J: TRBJ2-5
D: -
V: TRBV11-3

DNA: TGTGCCAGCAGCCCAGACAGGGTCCACTCCTACGAGCAGTACTTC
CDR3: CASSPDRVHSYEQYF
size: -
J: TRBJ2-7
D: TRBD1
V: TRBV7-6

DNA: TGTGCCAGCAGCTCCTTAGCGGGAGGAGGCACCGGGGAGCTGTTTTTT
CDR3: CASSSLAGGGTGELFF
size: -
J: TRBJ2-2
D: TRBD2
V: TRBV7-9

DNA: TGTGCCAGCAGCTTCAGTAGGGGGAAAGCTAACTATGGCTACACCTTC
CDR3: CASSFSRGKANYGYTF
size: -
J: TRBJ1-2
D: -
V: TRBV7-6

DNA: TGCAGCGTTCTGATGACTACGGACAGGGGTCTCTACGAGCAGTACTTC
CDR3: CSVLMTTDRGLYEQYF
size: -
J: TRBJ2-7
D: TRBD1
V: TRBV29-1

DNA: TGTGCCAGCAGTTATGGGCAGGGGGCTTTCGGCTACACCTTC
CDR3: CASSYGQGAFGYTF
size: few
J: TRBJ1-2
D: TRBD1
V: TRBV6-5

DNA: TGTGCCAGCAGTTACGCGACAGGGGGCATATTCAACGAGCAGTACTTC
CDR3: CASSYATGGIFNEQYF
size: -
J: TRBJ2-7
D: TRBD1
V: TRBV6-5

DNA: TGCGCCAGCAGCTTGGGTCCAGCGGGGGGACAAGAGACCCAGTACTTC
CDR3: CASSLGPAGGQETQYF
size: few
J: TRBJ2-5
D: TRBD2
V: TRBV5-1

DNA: TGTGCCAGCAGCGTAGAAGCAACCTCTAACACTGAAGCTTTCTTT
CDR3: CASSVEATSNTEAFF
size: -
J: TRBJ1-1
D: -
V: TRBV9

DNA: TGCGCCAGCAGCTGGGGGACTAGCAGCGACTACGAGCAGTACTTC
CDR3: CASSWGTSSDYEQYF
size: -
J: TRBJ2-7
D: TRBD2
V: TRBV5-1

DNA: TGCGCCAGCAGCCTTACCAGGGGGTTTGGCACTGAAGCTTTCTTT
CDR3: CASSLTRGFGTEAFF
size: -
J: TRBJ1-1
D: TRBD1
V: TRBV5-1